This TCR beta chain emerged from a study of blood T cell repertoires in COVID-19. Study summary: Samples came from the United States, Italy and Spain, spanning acute and convalescent COVID-19. The cDNA or gDNA used as material had been derived from T cells, B-cell-depleted T cells, or PBMCs.

Per the study methods: Quantification of nucleated cells was approximated via reference gene primer amplification. TCRdb keeps only in-frame clones here, not all; method: immunoSEQ multiplex PCR. D and trimming come from the DNA, and the V and J calls and clone size come from that table. The sample holds around 200,000 clones, 85% to 90% seen once. The CDR3 loop spans 13 amino acids. Deletions cut 5 bases from V and 11 bases from J, with 13 bases between. CDR1 and CDR2 (germline): SEHNR, FQNEAQ (reference sequence). V is TRBV7-9 and J is TRBJ1-6; the D is unclear. This clonotype originated in a middle-aged man with active or convalescent COVID-19. Sequenced sample: peripheral blood. As DNA, the CDR3 is TGTGCCAGCAGCCGCGACAACTTCGCACCCCTCCACTTT. Translated: CASSRDNFAPLHF.